The 17 T cell receptor beta chains given below trace back to one sample, sequenced in a study of blood T cell repertoires in COVID-19. Data came from immunoSEQ multiplex PCR; TCRdb stores just in-frame clones and leaves some out. The table lists hundreds of thousands of clones, 88% of them singletons. The sample taken for sequencing was peripheral blood. These TCRs come from a woman aged 70-85 years with COVID-19, enrolled during active disease.

The V and J genes are TRBV19 and TRBJ1-6; tentatively, D is TRBD1 (6 bases). The CDR3 sequence is 14 residues long. Per germline, CDR1 LNHDA and CDR2 SQIVND (reference sequence). The V end lost 6 bases, the J end lost 5 bases, and 11 bases lay between the germline ends. The CDR3 is CASRWDTNNSPLHF. CDR3 coding DNA: TGTGCCAGTAGATGGGACACGAATAATTCACCCCTCCACTTT.

This chain uses TRBV2 with TRBJ1-5; the D gene is possibly TRBD1 (5 bases). Germline V gene sequence: CDR1 SNHLY, CDR2 FYNNEI. This CDR3 has 14 residues. The ends were cut back, 4 bases at V and 0 bases at J, with 7 bases in the middle. The CDR3 nucleotides are TGTGCCAGCAGTGGACAGTCTAGCAATCAGCCCCAGCATTTT. Amino acid sequence: CASSGQSSNQPQHF.

This clone was picked up a small number of times. The chain has TRBV29-1 and TRBJ1-5; D remains ambiguous. The CDR3 totals 12 residues. V gave up 4 bases and J gave up 3 bases, with 7 bases separating them. CDR1 and CDR2 from the germline V gene are SQVTM and ANQGSEA. This chain's CDR3 is CSVGSTNQPQHF. CDR3 in DNA: TGCAGCGTTGGGAGCACCAATCAGCCCCAGCATTTT.

This chain joins TRBV28 and TRBJ1-5, with 10 bases identical to TRBD1. The CDR3 consists of 14 residues. Germline CDR1 reads MDHEN; CDR2 reads SYDVKM. Trimming cost V 7 bases and J 7 bases; bases outside gene matches: 7. In nucleotides, the CDR3 is TGTGCCAGCACCCTGACAGGGGGCAGACAGCCCCAGCATTTT. The encoded protein is CASTLTGGRQPQHF.

The rearrangement uses TRBV29-1 and TRBJ1-4; D not resolved. CDR3 length: 12 amino acids. Germline V gene data show CDR1 as SQVTM and CDR2 as ANQGSEA. V lost 5 bases and J 6 bases, leaving 10 bases between the germline ends. CDR3 in amino acids: CSVPAPDEKLFF. The CDR3 coding sequence is TGCAGCGTTCCCGCCCCGGATGAAAAACTGTTTTTT.

The chain combines TRBV5-4 with TRBJ2-2, with no clear D. Deletions cut 3 bases from V and 1 base from J, with 7 bases between. CDR1 SGHNT and CDR2 YYREEE come from the germline V gene (reference sequence). CDR3 length equals 14 residues. The CDR3 DNA is TGTGCCAGCAGCTGGCAACGGAACACCGGGGAGCTGTTTTTT. Amino acids: CASSWQRNTGELFF.

With regard to this clone: Other DNA sequences in the sample encode the same CDR3. This chain uses TRBV12-3 or TRBV12-4 with TRBJ2-1; D is ambiguous. Trimming stripped 2 bases from V and 9 bases from J, with 11 bases between. The CDR3 covers 13 residues. The CDR3 sequence: CASSLTETREQFF. The CDR3 bases are TGTGCCAGCAGTTTAACAGAAACCCGTGAGCAGTTCTTC.

The gene calls are TRBV5-4 and TRBJ1-2; TRBD1 matches 9 bases. There are 14 residues in the CDR3. Germline lookup yields CDR1 SGHNT and CDR2 YYREEE (reference sequence). V was pared by 4 bases and J by 4 bases, with 5 bases of the junction left unmatched. CDR3 region: CASSKKQGAYGYTF. CDR3 sequence (DNA): TGTGCCAGCAGCAAGAAACAGGGGGCCTATGGCTACACCTTC.

The gene calls are TRBV7-2 and TRBJ1-2, with 9 bases matching TRBD1. The CDR3 covers 16 residues. V was pared by 4 bases and J by 7 bases, with 13 bases of the junction left unmatched. Germline V gene data show CDR1 as SGHTA and CDR2 as FQGNSA. The chain's CDR3 is CASSSPGTGKTSGYTF. Written as DNA, the CDR3 is TGTGCCAGCAGCTCACCCGGGACAGGGAAAACTTCTGGCTACACCTTC.

The chain has TRBV7-9 and TRBJ1-6; D perhaps matches TRBD1 (6 bases). This CDR3 is built from 13 residues. The V end lost 5 bases, the J end lost 10 bases, and 12 bases lay between the germline ends. Per the germline V gene, CDR1 is SEHNR and CDR2 is FQNEAQ (reference sequence). As DNA, the CDR3 is TGTGCCAGCAGCGGAACAGGGTTATCACCCCTCCACTTT. Translating it yields CASSGTGLSPLHF.

The V and J genes are TRBV30 and TRBJ2-7, with a possible D match to TRBD2 (7 bases). Germline-derived CDR1 and CDR2 are GTSNPN and SVGIG (reference sequence). V was pared by 3 bases and J by 0 bases, with 9 bases between. The CDR3 is 13 residues long. This chain's CDR3 is CAWSGGLSYEQYF. The CDR3 DNA is TGTGCCTGGAGCGGGGGGCTCTCCTACGAGCAGTACTTC. Filled out from reference TRBV30 and TRBJ2-7, the complete variable domain reads SQTIHQWPATLVQPVGSPLSLECTVEGTSNPNLYWYRQAAGRGLQLLFYSVGIGQISSEVPQNLSASRPQDRQFILSSKKLLLSDSGFYLCAWSGGLSYEQYFGPGTRLTVT.

The chain combines TRBV28 with TRBJ2-2; a weak D match, TRBD2 (5 bases). This CDR3 has 16 residues. V was clipped by 4 bases and J by 0 bases, with 12 bases between them. Germline values: CDR1 MDHEN, CDR2 SYDVKM. CDR3 in amino acids: CASSYQLGPNTGELFF. Here the CDR3 DNA reads TGTGCCAGCAGTTACCAACTAGGACCGAACACCGGGGAGCTGTTTTTT.

This chain connects TRBV9 to TRBJ2-1; TRBD2 agrees at 14 bases. This CDR3 is built from 17 residues. V was pared by 4 bases and J by 8 bases, with 11 bases of the junction left unmatched. Looked up from germline, CDR1 is SGDLS and CDR2 is YYNGEE. CDR3 loop: CASSMGLAGANQDEQFF. DNA for the CDR3: TGTGCCAGCAGCATGGGACTAGCGGGGGCCAACCAGGATGAGCAGTTCTTC.

This clone is a singleton in its sample. The V call is TRBV7-9, the J call TRBJ1-1; D is possibly TRBD1 (5 bases). V was shortened by 4 bases and J by 2 bases, with 14 bases between the two germline ends. This CDR3 is built from 15 residues. Germline-derived CDR1 and CDR2 are SEHNR and FQNEAQ (reference sequence). Here the CDR3 DNA reads TGTGCCAGCAGCTCCGTTGGGGGGATAAACACTGAAGCTTTCTTT. Translated: CASSSVGGINTEAFF.

The J gene is TRBJ1-1, the V gene TRBV5-1; a possible D gene is TRBD1 (6 bases). The germline CDR1 and CDR2 sequences are SGHRS and YFSETQ. V was clipped by 1 base and J by 0 bases, with 13 bases between them. The CDR3 loop spans 16 amino acids. The CDR3 spells CASSLFGGQMNTEAFF. The CDR3 DNA reads as TGCGCCAGCAGCTTGTTTGGGGGACAAATGAACACTGAAGCTTTCTTT.

A few counts support this clone. The chain uses TRBV2 and TRBJ1-1; 7 bases match TRBD1. The V segment lost 10 bases and the J segment 2 bases; nucleotides outside the gene matches: 7. In germline, CDR1 is SNHLY, CDR2 FYNNEI. The CDR3 is made up of 13 amino acids. CDR3 in amino acids: CATPRDSNTEAFF. In DNA, the CDR3 is TGTGCCACCCCCCGGGACAGTAACACTGAAGCTTTCTTT.

The V and J genes are TRBV19 and TRBJ2-2, with D hard to call. The CDR3 contains 14 residues. The germline V gene encodes CDR1 LNHDA and CDR2 SQIVND (reference sequence). The germline V and J ends were trimmed by 4 bases and 4 bases, with 10 bases remaining between them. The CDR3 spells CASSTQIGTGELFF. In DNA form, the CDR3 reads TGTGCCAGTAGTACGCAAATCGGCACCGGGGAGCTGTTTTTT.